Given below is one T cell receptor (beta chain) in context. What it binds is not known. These data originate in a study of graft-versus-host responses after intestinal transplantation. Measured with immunoSEQ multiplex PCR; TCRdb has only the in-frame clones, and not every one. The data show some 7,600 clones, about nine tenths seen once. Whole-study findings and limits: Allograft graft-versus-host to host-versus-graft clonal ratios ran high in patients with graft-donor T cell macrochimerism.

The CDR3 is 12 residues long. CDR1 is SEHNR and CDR2 is FQNEAQ in the germline V gene (reference sequence). Losses at the gene ends were 5 bases for V and 12 bases for J; bases not matched to a gene: 6. Source: PBMCs, taken approximately 30 days after intestinal transplant. The TCR originated in a human patient who received an intestinal transplant, so some T cells may come from the graft donor. The chain recombines TRBV7-9 with TRBJ1-4; 7 bases match TRBD1. CDR3 region: CASSVGQRELFF. DNA of the CDR3: TGTGCCAGCAGCGTGGGACAGCGGGAACTGTTTTTT.